The table lists the clone carrying this T cell receptor (beta chain) with a few counts. Antigen unknown. CDR3 size: 15 residues. CDR1 ENHRY and CDR2 SYGVKD come from the germline V gene. J lost 3 bases, V lost 6 bases, and 5 bases had no gene match. In TCRdb, the RACE reads were re-called with MiXCR into one record per CDR3 protein. The sample shows around 300,000 distinct CDR3 sequences, around 7.7% of them seen only once. The data belong to a study of human T cells and chemical hapten exposure. The time point is: pre-sensitization, week 0. The treatment here: therapeutic diphenylcyclopropenone sensitization with weekly scalp DPC. Participating donors were patients with alopecia, aged 18 to 70 years, considered appropriate candidates for DPC. Blood, whole and unfractionated, served as the source for total RNA extraction. Study-level points and caveats: Sensitization with DPC brought no change to TCRs above 1 in 1000 in frequency. Versus controls, significantly more large CDR3 similarity clusters arose from expanded TCRs.

This clonotype originated in a young man with alopecia areata. Some clones in this sample may be carry-over from other donors' samples. The specimen comprised whole blood, sampled in connection with sensitization to the hapten diphenylcyclopropenone (DPC). The chain is built from TRBV10-3 and TRBJ2-2, with 9 bases lining up with TRBD1. CDR3 in DNA: TGTGCCATCAGGACCGACAGGGGGTACACCGGGGAGCTGTTTTTT. This encodes CAIRTDRGYTGELFF.